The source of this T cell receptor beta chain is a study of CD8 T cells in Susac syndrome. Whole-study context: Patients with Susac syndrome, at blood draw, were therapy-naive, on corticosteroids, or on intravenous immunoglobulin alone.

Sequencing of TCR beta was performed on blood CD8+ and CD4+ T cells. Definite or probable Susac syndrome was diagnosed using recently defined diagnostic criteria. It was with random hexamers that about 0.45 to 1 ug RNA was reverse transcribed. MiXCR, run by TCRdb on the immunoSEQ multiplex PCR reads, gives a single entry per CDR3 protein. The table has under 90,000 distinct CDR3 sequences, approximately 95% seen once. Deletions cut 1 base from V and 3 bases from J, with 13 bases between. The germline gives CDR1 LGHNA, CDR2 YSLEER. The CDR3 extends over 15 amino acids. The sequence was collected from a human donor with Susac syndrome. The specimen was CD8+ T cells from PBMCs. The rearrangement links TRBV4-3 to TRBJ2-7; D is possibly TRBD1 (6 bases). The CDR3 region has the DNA TGCGCCAGCAGCCAAGTGCAGGGGTTAGGCTACGAGCAGTACTTC. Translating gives CASSQVQGLGYEQYF.